This TCR beta chain appears in the sequencing data of a study of regulatory T cells in long-lasting Graves disease. Study outcomes and limitations: It was in persistent disease that TRBV28, TRBJ1-2 and TRBJ2-5 were favored.

Arm-PCR of CDR3 regions with iRepertoire HTBI primers generated TCR beta libraries. TCRdb redid the calling of the multiplex PCR reads with MiXCR, one entry per CDR3 protein. The sample holds a few hundred thousand distinct CDR3 sequences; 15% to 20% are singletons and the top ten take less than 35%. Germline CDR1 and CDR2: SQVTM and ANQGSEA. After removal of 1 base from V and 3 bases from J, the junction contained 5 bases not matched to a gene. CDR3 length: 15 residues. This clonotype was picked up a small number of times. The antigen is not known. Time point indicated: newly diagnosed GD, antithyroid drugs for less than 3 months. Isolated PBMC RNA provided the starting material for the TCR library. These data were also filed under a second study, of T cells in Graves' hyperthyroidism and ophthalmopathy.

The sequencing here drew on peripheral blood mononuclear cells (PBMCs), taken at new diagnosis, from a patient treated with antithyroid drugs. The V call is TRBV29-1, the J call TRBJ2-1, with 8 bases aligning to TRBD1. The TCR comes from a man aged 35 to 55 with Graves disease. CDR3 amino acids: CSVEGGGQGYNEQFF. CDR3 bases: TGCAGCGTTGAAGGGGGCGGACAGGGCTACAATGAGCAGTTCTTC.